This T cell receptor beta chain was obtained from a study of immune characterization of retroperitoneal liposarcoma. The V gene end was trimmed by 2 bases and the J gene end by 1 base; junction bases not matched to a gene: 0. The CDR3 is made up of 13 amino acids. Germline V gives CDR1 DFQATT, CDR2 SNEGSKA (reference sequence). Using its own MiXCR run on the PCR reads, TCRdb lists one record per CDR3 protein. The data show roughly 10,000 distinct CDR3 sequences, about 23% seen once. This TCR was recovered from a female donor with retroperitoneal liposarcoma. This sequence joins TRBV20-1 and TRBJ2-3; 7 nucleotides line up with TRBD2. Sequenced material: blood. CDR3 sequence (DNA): TGCAGTGCTAGAACTAGCGGCACAGATACGCAGTATTTT. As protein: CSARTSGTDTQYF.